A single sample is the source of the 6 T cell receptor beta chains below, sequenced in a study of radiotherapy plus CTLA-4 blockade in lung cancer. The data were produced by immunoSEQ multiplex PCR, yet TCRdb's version contains in-frame clones alone and is incomplete. The repertoire holds some 41,000 clones, with roughly 67% as singletons. The sequenced sample was peripheral blood, obtained from a patient treated with radiotherapy plus ipilimumab. These receptors were obtained from a human donor with non-small cell lung cancer who had a partial response to radiotherapy plus ipilimumab.

This CDR3 is CASSRGGERVNTEAFF. CDR3 DNA sequence: TGCGCCAGCAGCCGGGGAGGGGAGCGGGTGAACACTGAAGCTTTCTTT. The chain has TRBV4-3 and TRBJ1-1, with D possibly being TRBD1 (5 bases). This CDR3 spans 16 amino acids. Per the germline V gene, CDR1 is LGHNA and CDR2 is YSLEER. The ends were cut back, 4 bases at V and 0 bases at J, with 15 bases in the middle.

A few counts support this clone. V gene TRBV6-4 combines with J gene TRBJ2-7; the match to TRBD2 covers 9 bases. Germline loops: CDR1 MRHNA, CDR2 SNTAGT. V dropped 5 bases and J dropped 5; count of bases not matched to a gene: 10. The CDR3 is made up of 15 amino acids. The CDR3 loop is CASSYAGGAVNEQYF. The CDR3 region has the DNA TGTGCCAGCAGTTACGCGGGGGGGGCAGTCAACGAGCAGTACTTC.

The CDR3 loop reads CASRSVNRAEKLFF. DNA for the CDR3: TGCGCCAGCAGATCCGTTAACAGGGCTGAAAAACTGTTTTTT. This chain joins TRBV5-1 and TRBJ1-4; possibly TRBD1 for D (6 bases). V lost 5 bases and J lost 7, with 15 bases in between. The CDR3 runs to 14 residues. Germline V CDR1 and CDR2: SGHRS, YFSETQ.

J is TRBJ2-1 and V is TRBV7-2; no firm D call. CDR3 size: 15 residues. V was cut by 5 bases and J by 0 bases, with 11 bases left in between. CDR1 SGHTA and CDR2 FQGNSA come from the germline V gene. CDR3 in amino acids: CASSAGSTSYNEQFF. CDR3 DNA: TGTGCCAGCAGCGCCGGGTCTACCTCCTACAATGAGCAGTTCTTC.

This clone was seen once. The rearrangement uses TRBV7-3 and TRBJ2-1; TRBD2 agrees at 8 bases. The CDR3 has 15 residues. CDR1 SGHTA and CDR2 FQGTGA come from the germline V gene. The V gene end was trimmed by 8 bases and the J gene end by 4 bases; junction bases not matched to a gene: 10. The CDR3 bases are TGTGCCAGCTCGACAGCGGGAGCATCATACAATGAGCAGTTCTTC. Translation gives CASSTAGASYNEQFF. Combining the CDR3 with reference TRBV7-3 and TRBJ2-1 gives the whole variable domain GAGVSQTPSNKVTEKGKYVELRCDPISGHTALYWYRQSLGQGPEFLIYFQGTGAADDSGLPNDRFFAVRPEGSVSTLKIQRTERGDSAVYLCASSTAGASYNEQFFGPGTRLTVL.

V gene TRBV2 combines with J gene TRBJ1-2, with a possible D match to TRBD1 (5 bases). This CDR3 is 15 amino acids long. Per the germline V gene, CDR1 is SNHLY and CDR2 is FYNNEI. The germline V and J ends were trimmed by 8 bases and 3 bases, with 19 bases remaining between them. The CDR3 loop is CASYRDYTIDYGYTF. The CDR3 DNA is TGTGCCAGCTATAGGGACTATACGATCGACTATGGCTACACCTTC.